This T cell receptor beta chain was documented in a study of shared clonotypes between healthy human individuals. V lost 0 bases, J lost 7 bases, and 18 bases lay in between. This CDR3 spans 16 amino acids. Germline V lookup: CDR1 LGHNA, CDR2 YNFKEQ. Every donor was a Caucasian adult from Nashville, Tennessee. Roughly 200 ng DNA, about 33,000 T cell genomes, went into each sorted-subset replicate PCR. Produced via immunoSEQ multiplex PCR; TCRdb's table is partial and in-frame only. The table lists a few million clones, under 95% of them singletons, with roughly 0.34% in the top ten. The rearrangement links TRBV4-2 to TRBJ1-2; D might be TRBD1 (6 bases). Sequenced: naive CD4+ T cells from PBMCs. The subset denotes: CD45RA+ positively selected. The receptor comes from a man younger than 30 in good health. Some clones in this sample may be carry-over from other donors' samples. For the CDR3, the DNA is TGTGCCAGCAGCCAAGATATGGCACAGGGTAGTCGTGGCTACACCTTC. Its translation: CASSQDMAQGSRGYTF.